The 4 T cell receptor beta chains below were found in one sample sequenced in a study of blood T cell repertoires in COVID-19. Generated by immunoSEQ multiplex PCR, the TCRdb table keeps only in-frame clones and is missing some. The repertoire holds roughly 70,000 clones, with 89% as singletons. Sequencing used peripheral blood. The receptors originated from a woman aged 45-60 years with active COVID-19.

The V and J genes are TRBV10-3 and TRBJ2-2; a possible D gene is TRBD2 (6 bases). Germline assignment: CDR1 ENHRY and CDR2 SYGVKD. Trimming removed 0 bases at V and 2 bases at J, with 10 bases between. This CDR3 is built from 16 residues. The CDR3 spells CAISESSGTNTGELFF. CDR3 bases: TGTGCCATCAGTGAGTCTAGCGGTACCAACACCGGGGAGCTGTTTTTT.

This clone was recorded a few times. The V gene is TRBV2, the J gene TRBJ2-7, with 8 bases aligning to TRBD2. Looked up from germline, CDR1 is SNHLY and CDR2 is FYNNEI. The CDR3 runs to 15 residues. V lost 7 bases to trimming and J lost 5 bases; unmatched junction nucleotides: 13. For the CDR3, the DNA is TGTGCCAGCACGGTAGGGCCGGGAGGGCCCGACGAGCAGTACTTC. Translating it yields CASTVGPGGPDEQYF.

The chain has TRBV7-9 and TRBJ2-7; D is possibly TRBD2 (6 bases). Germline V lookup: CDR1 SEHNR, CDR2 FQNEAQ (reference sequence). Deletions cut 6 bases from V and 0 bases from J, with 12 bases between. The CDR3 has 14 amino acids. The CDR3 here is CASRTGEHSYEQYF. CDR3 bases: TGTGCCAGCAGGACGGGAGAGCACTCCTACGAGCAGTACTTC.

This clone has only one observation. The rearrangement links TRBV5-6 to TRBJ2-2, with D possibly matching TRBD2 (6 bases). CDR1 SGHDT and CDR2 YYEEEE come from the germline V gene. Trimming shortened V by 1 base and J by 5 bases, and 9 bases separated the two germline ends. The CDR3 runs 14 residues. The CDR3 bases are TGTGCCAGCAGCTTGAGGAGGGATACCGGGGAGCTGTTTTTT. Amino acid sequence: CASSLRRDTGELFF.